What follows are 7 T cell receptor beta chains derived from one specimen sequenced in a study of blood T cell repertoires in COVID-19. Clones were read by immunoSEQ multiplex PCR, and TCRdb kept only the in-frame ones, dropping some. The sample shows some 57,000 clones, more than 90% of them seen only once. The sample taken for sequencing was peripheral blood. These receptors all come from a human donor in a cohort sampled during active COVID-19.

CDR3 coding DNA: TGTGCCATCAGTCAGGCCTACGAGCAGTACTTC. Its protein product is CAISQAYEQYF. The gene calls are TRBV10-3 and TRBJ2-7; no firm D call. V lost 5 bases and J 2 bases, leaving 4 bases between the germline ends. CDR1 and CDR2 from the germline V gene are ENHRY and SYGVKD. There are 11 residues in the CDR3.

V and J are TRBV28 and TRBJ1-4, with 9 bases lining up with TRBD1. CDR1 is MDHEN and CDR2 is SYDVKM in the germline V gene. V lost 4 bases to trimming and J lost 8 bases; unmatched junction nucleotides: 8. The CDR3 covers 15 residues. The CDR3, as DNA: TGTGCCAGCAGTTCGTGGGACAGGGTTGGCGAAAAACTGTTTTTT. It translates to CASSSWDRVGEKLFF.

The chain combines TRBV7-9 with TRBJ1-1; D remains ambiguous. The germline V and J ends were trimmed by 3 bases and 2 bases, with 7 bases remaining between them. Germline loops: CDR1 SEHNR, CDR2 FQNEAQ (reference sequence). This CDR3 contains 13 residues. CDR3 protein: CASSLDSNTEAFF. The CDR3 nucleotides read TGTGCCAGCAGCTTGGACTCTAACACTGAAGCTTTCTTT.

J is TRBJ2-3 and V is TRBV5-1; 11 nucleotides match TRBD2. The CDR3 has 15 residues. Germline-derived CDR1 and CDR2 are SGHRS and YFSETQ. Trimming took 4 bases from V and 0 from J; bases not matched to a gene: 1. The CDR3 loop is CASSRTSGSTDTQYF. The CDR3 region has the DNA TGCGCCAGCAGCCGGACTAGCGGGAGCACAGATACGCAGTATTTT.

The rearrangement uses TRBV7-2 and TRBJ2-1, with 13 bases lining up with TRBD2. After removal of 1 base from V and 6 bases from J, the junction contained 12 bases not matched to a gene. CDR3 size: 19 residues. Germline V CDR1 and CDR2: SGHTA, FQGNSA. The CDR3 DNA is TGTGCCAGCAGCTTAGTCGCACTAGCGGGGGGGCCTTTGGGCAATGAGCAGTTCTTC. It is translated as CASSLVALAGGPLGNEQFF.

Here the CDR3 reads CAWSRQENQPQHF. The CDR3 DNA reads TGTGCCTGGAGTCGACAGGAGAATCAGCCCCAGCATTTT. This rearrangement joins TRBV30 to TRBJ1-5; perhaps TRBD1 as D (6 bases). The V gene lost 2 bases and the J gene lost 4 bases, with 9 bases spanning the gap. Germline CDR1 and CDR2: GTSNPN and SVGIG (reference sequence). CDR3 size: 13 residues.

This clone was observed a few times. This chain links TRBV15 with TRBJ2-7; D gene uncertain. CDR3 length: 14 amino acids. V lost 0 bases, J lost 0 bases, and 6 bases lay in between. Germline V gives CDR1 LNHNV, CDR2 YYDKDF (reference sequence). The CDR3, as DNA: TGTGCCACCAGCAGAGATCTTAACTCCTACGAGCAGTACTTC. Encoded protein: CATSRDLNSYEQYF.